The rows below give T cell receptor beta chains drawn from one sample of a study of cytomegalovirus exposure and HLA in healthy donors. Here immunoSEQ multiplex PCR was the method, and the copy in TCRdb shows in-frame clones only, minus some. The sample has more than 70,000 clones, roughly 70% seen once; the top ten hold roughly 3%. The sequencing input was PBMCs. These receptors all stem from a man in his forties in good health and CMV-seronegative. Each CDR3 is given with its conserved first and last residue. D genes are given only for firm matches. The size of a clone is reported for some rows only, either as once, few or many, or as a class for expanded clones.

V	D	J	size	DNA	CDR3
TRBV4-1	-	TRBJ1-5	-	TGCGCCAGCAGCCAAGAGGAAGGAGCTGTGGCCCAGCATTTT	CASSQEEGAVAQHF
TRBV2	-	TRBJ1-3	-	TGTGCCCGTGGGGATGCGGGCGGAAGGGACACCATATATTTT	CARGDAGGRDTIYF
TRBV5-1	-	TRBJ1-2	-	TGCGCCAGCAGCTTGGACAGACCCTATGGCTACACCTTC	CASSLDRPYGYTF
TRBV5-1	TRBD1	TRBJ1-2	-	TGCGCCAGCAGCTTTCCGGGACAGGTTAATGGCTACACCTTC	CASSFPGQVNGYTF
TRBV27	-	TRBJ1-5	-	TGTGCCAGCAGTTATGAGTCTAGCAATCAGCCCCAGCATTTT	CASSYESSNQPQHF
TRBV5-4	TRBD1	TRBJ2-1	once	TGTGCCAGCAGCTTGGACAGGGGTGGTGAGCAGTTCTTC	CASSLDRGGEQFF
TRBV5-6	TRBD1	TRBJ2-5	-	TGTGCCAGCAGCTTGGGGGGACAGGGGTACCAAGAGACCCAGTACTTC	CASSLGGQGYQETQYF
TRBV7-9	-	TRBJ2-7	-	TGTGCCAGCAGCGGCACCTACGAGCAGTACTTC	CASSGTYEQYF
TRBV6-5	-	TRBJ2-7	-	TGTGCCAGCAGTTACGTAGGGGACTCCTACGAGCAGTACTTC	CASSYVGDSYEQYF
TRBV7-3	TRBD1	TRBJ1-1	-	TGTGCCAGCAGCACACGACAGGGCGCGGATGAAGCTTTCTTT	CASSTRQGADEAFF
TRBV10-3	-	TRBJ1-2	-	TGTGCCATCCGCGCCTCCGACAGGATCGATGGCTACACCTTC	CAIRASDRIDGYTF
TRBV11-2	-	TRBJ1-2	-	TGTGCCAGCAGTTCCCCCGAGGCGGTAGGTTACACCTTC	CASSSPEAVGYTF
TRBV2	-	TRBJ1-1	-	TGTGCCAGCAGTGACTGGGGGGAGGTGGGCTTCGCTGAAGCTTTCTTT	CASSDWGEVGFAEAFF
TRBV11-3	-	TRBJ2-7	-	TGTGCCAGCAGCCGACCAGGGATAAGTGAGCAGTACTTC	CASSRPGISEQYF
TRBV30	TRBD1	TRBJ2-7	-	TGTGCCTGGAGTTTCGGGACAGTATACGAGCAGTACTTC	CAWSFGTVYEQYF
TRBV6-5	TRBD1	TRBJ1-1	-	TGTGCCAGCAGTCACAGGACAGGTGAAAACACTGAAGCTTTCTTT	CASSHRTGENTEAFF
TRBV27	-	TRBJ2-7	-	TGTGCCAGCAGTCCAAATCCGGGCTACGAGCAGTACTTC	CASSPNPGYEQYF
TRBV19	-	TRBJ1-4	-	TGTGCCAGTTCGGAGGGAACTAATGAAAAACTGTTTTTT	CASSEGTNEKLFF
TRBV7-2	TRBD1	TRBJ2-2	-	TGTGCCAGCAGCGCACGACAGGGCACCGGGGAGCTGTTTTTT	CASSARQGTGELFF
TRBV5-6	-	TRBJ2-7	-	TGTGCCAGCAGCTTGGAGGCGGGCTCCTACGAGCAGTACTTC	CASSLEAGSYEQYF
TRBV27	-	TRBJ1-2	-	TGTGCCAGCAGTTTATCATGGACGGGCCCGGGGGACTATGGCTACACCTTC	CASSLSWTGPGDYGYTF
TRBV18	TRBD2	TRBJ2-5	-	TGTGCCAGCTCACCTGGACTAGCGGGGGTGACTGAGACCCAGTACTTC	CASSPGLAGVTETQYF
TRBV7-9	TRBD1	TRBJ1-4	-	TGTGCCAGCAGCTTAACAATGACCGACAGGGTCGGGGAAAAACTGTTTTTT	CASSLTMTDRVGEKLFF
TRBV10-3	TRBD1	TRBJ2-7	-	TGTGCCATCAGCAAAAAATCACCGGGACAGACGATCTCCTACGAGCAGTACTTC	CAISKKSPGQTISYEQYF
TRBV29-1	-	TRBJ2-2	-	TGCAGCGTTGGGTTAGGGGGGGGGAGCACCGGGGAGCTGTTTTTT	CSVGLGGGSTGELFF
TRBV19	TRBD1	TRBJ1-2	-	TGTGCCAGTAGTATAGGGGACAGCAACTATGGCTACACCTTC	CASSIGDSNYGYTF
TRBV27	-	TRBJ2-4	-	TGTGCCAGCAGGGGTCTCGACAGAGGCATTCAGTACTTC	CASRGLDRGIQYF
TRBV5-1	TRBD2	TRBJ2-5	few	TGCGCCAGCAGCTTGGTTCCGGGGGGGCTTGAAGAGACCCAGTACTTC	CASSLVPGGLEETQYF
TRBV6-5	TRBD2	TRBJ2-7	-	TGTGCCAGCAGTTTACGGACTAGCGGGGGGGCAAGTGAGCAGTACTTC	CASSLRTSGGASEQYF
TRBV27	TRBD2	TRBJ2-1	-	TGTGCCAGCAGTTCCAACTTACGTAGCGGGGGTAATGAGCAGTTCTTC	CASSSNLRSGGNEQFF
TRBV18	-	TRBJ1-1	-	TGTGCCAGCTCACCGGGACACCGAAACACTGAAGCTTTCTTT	CASSPGHRNTEAFF
TRBV5-1	-	TRBJ1-1	-	TGCGCCAGCAGCTTGGAGACTCCCGGAAGGACTGAAGCTTTCTTT	CASSLETPGRTEAFF
TRBV28	-	TRBJ1-1	once	TGTGCCAGCAGTTTACCCTTAAAGAACACTGAAGCTTTCTTT	CASSLPLKNTEAFF
TRBV11-1	TRBD2	TRBJ2-1	few	TGTGCCAGCAGAGTTAGGGAGGGCTACAATGAGCAGTTCTTC	CASRVREGYNEQFF
TRBV28	TRBD2	TRBJ2-5	-	TGTGCCAGCAGTTGGGGACTAGCGGGGGGCAGGTACCAAGAGACCCAGTACTTC	CASSWGLAGGRYQETQYF
TRBV28	-	TRBJ1-5	-	TGTGCCAGCACTTTAGGAGGGGTGGGCAATCAGCCCCAGCATTTT	CASTLGGVGNQPQHF
TRBV30	TRBD1	TRBJ2-4	-	TGTGCCTGGAGTGTACAGGGGGCATCCAAAAACATTCAGTACTTC	CAWSVQGASKNIQYF
TRBV5-4	TRBD2	TRBJ2-6	-	TGTGCCAGCAGCCTGCGAGCGGGGGTCAGCTCTGGGGCCAACGTCCTGACTTTC	CASSLRAGVSSGANVLTF
TRBV7-2	TRBD1	TRBJ1-1	-	TGTGCCAGCAGCTCTGGACAGGGAGGCGCCGAAGCTTTCTTT	CASSSGQGGAEAFF
TRBV18	-	TRBJ2-1	-	TGTGCCAGCTCAGGCAACAAGAACAATGAGCAGTTCTTC	CASSGNKNNEQFF
TRBV28	-	TRBJ1-1	-	TGTGCCAGCAGTACTCACAGGGAGATGAACACTGAAGCTTTCTTT	CASSTHREMNTEAFF
TRBV12-5	-	TRBJ2-7	few	TGTGCTAGTGGTTTGCGACTTTCCGATACGGACAGTTACGAGCAGTACTTC	CASGLRLSDTDSYEQYF
TRBV5-1	-	TRBJ2-7	-	TGCGCCAGCAGCTGGGGGTCAGGGGCGACCTACGAGCAGTACTTC	CASSWGSGATYEQYF
TRBV6-6	TRBD1	TRBJ2-7	-	TGTGCCAGCAGTTACGCTTGGGGACAGGGGATGAGGGAGCAGTACTTC	CASSYAWGQGMREQYF
TRBV15	-	TRBJ1-5	once	TGTGCCACCAGCAGAGATCCGGGGAGCAATCAGCCCCAGCATTTT	CATSRDPGSNQPQHF
TRBV7-9	TRBD1	TRBJ2-1	once	TGTGCCAGCAGCTTGACCACAGGGGGCGTGGATGAGCAGTTCTTC	CASSLTTGGVDEQFF
TRBV7-6	TRBD1	TRBJ2-7	-	TGTGCCAGCAGAAATCTCTTGGGGCAGGGGGTGAACTACGAGCAGTACTTC	CASRNLLGQGVNYEQYF
TRBV19	TRBD1	TRBJ2-7	-	TGTGCCAGTAGCATAGGGGACAGGGGTTTGGGCTACGAGCAGTACTTC	CASSIGDRGLGYEQYF
TRBV29-1	-	TRBJ2-1	-	TGCAGCCTCCGAGGCGGGGGCAACTACAATGAGCAGTTCTTC	CSLRGGGNYNEQFF
TRBV6-1	TRBD1	TRBJ2-5	-	TGTGCCAGCAGACAGGGGGCGGAGGAGACCCAGTACTTC	CASRQGAEETQYF
TRBV29-1	-	TRBJ2-7	-	TGCAGCGTCCCCGGCCAAGGGGGCGCGGGATACGACGAGCAGTACTTC	CSVPGQGGAGYDEQYF
TRBV2	-	TRBJ1-4	-	TGTGCCAGCAGTGTAGGGACAACAACTAATGAAAAACTGTTTTTT	CASSVGTTTNEKLFF
TRBV4-1	-	TRBJ2-1	-	TGCGCCAGCAGCCAGGCACTAGCCCGTTACAATGAGCAGTTCTTC	CASSQALARYNEQFF
TRBV10-3	-	TRBJ2-5	-	TGTGCCATCAGGCGTGCGGGGCAGAACCAAGAGACCCAGTACTTC	CAIRRAGQNQETQYF
TRBV7-8	TRBD2	TRBJ2-7	-	TGTGCCAGCAGCTGGACTAGCGGGGGGGCCAGTTCCTACGAGCAGTACTTC	CASSWTSGGASSYEQYF
TRBV11-3	-	TRBJ2-7	-	TGTGCCAGCAGCTACCAGGGGCAAGTGGACGAGCAGTACTTC	CASSYQGQVDEQYF
TRBV19	TRBD2	TRBJ2-1	-	TGTGCCAGTACTACGACTAGCGGGGGGTCCTACAATGAGCAGTTCTTC	CASTTTSGGSYNEQFF
TRBV28	-	TRBJ1-1	few	TGTGCCAGCACCGCCGGGCGGGGGTTGAACACTGAAGCTTTCTTT	CASTAGRGLNTEAFF
TRBV7-9	-	TRBJ2-6	-	TGTGCCAGCAGCTTAACCGGGGGAATTGCTGGGGCCAACGTCCTGACTTTC	CASSLTGGIAGANVLTF